The sequence of this T cell receptor beta chain was determined in a study of T cell changes during pregnancy in multiple sclerosis. Clones were sequenced by immunoSEQ multiplex PCR, and TCRdb holds only the in-frame ones, with some missing. The table shows about 92,000 clones, with over 85% occurring only once. The clonotype was recovered from a female donor with multiple sclerosis, enrolled in a pregnancy study. Material: peripheral blood, obtained in the first trimester of pregnancy.

The CDR3 DNA follows: TGTGCCAGCAACACAGGGATGGGTTCACCCCTCCACTTT. Residues: CASNTGMGSPLHF. This chain uses TRBV2 with TRBJ1-6; perhaps TRBD1 as D (6 bases). The CDR3 sequence is 13 residues long. The V and J ends lost 7 bases and 9 bases respectively, with 13 bases between them. Per germline, CDR1 SNHLY and CDR2 FYNNEI. The full variable domain, rest sourced from reference TRBV2 and TRBJ1-6, is EPEVTQTPSHQVTQMGQEVILRCVPISNHLYFYWYRQILGQKVEFLVSFYNNEISEKSEIFDDQFSVERPDGSNFTLKIRSTKLEDSAMYFCASNTGMGSPLHFGNGTRLTVT.